Listed below are T cell receptor beta chains from one sample, sequenced in a study of response to subunit inactivated influenza vaccine. TCRdb passed the RT-PCR reads through MiXCR, listing each CDR3 protein once. In the table there are about 620,000 distinct CDR3 sequences, around 11% of which are singletons. These data also formed part of another study, on T cells expressing NK-cell markers.

The starting material was PBMCs from blood, obtained on the day of vaccination. The receptors here all came from a man aged 45 to 65 who received an inactivated influenza vaccine. Both conserved end residues are part of each CDR3. The order of the fields is clone size, J gene, CDR3 length, D gene, V gene, CDR3 DNA, CDR3 protein. The D gene is left open where the match is weak. The listing skips clone size in some rows; elsewhere it reads once, few, many or a size class.

>few|TRBJ2-2|14|.|TRBV4-3
TGCGCCAGCAGCCAAGATAGCCACACCGGGGAGCTGTTTTTT
CASSQDSHTGELFF
>few|TRBJ1-1|16|.|TRBV4-3
TGCGCCAGCAGCCAAGATCTCACTCTCCGGGGCACTGAAGCTTTCTTT
CASSQDLTLRGTEAFF
>few|TRBJ2-7|16|TRBD2|TRBV7-9
TGTGCCAGCAGCACCGAGAGCGGGAGGAGAACATACGAGCAGTACTTC
CASSTESGRRTYEQYF
>.|TRBJ1-1|13|.|TRBV2
TGTGCCAGCAGTCCCGACACGAACACTGAAGCTTTCTTT
CASSPDTNTEAFF
>few|TRBJ2-1|18|.|TRBV7-3
TGTGCCAGCCCCCTCGGGACTTACGGACGGGGCTCCTACAATGAGCAGTTCTTC
CASPLGTYGRGSYNEQFF
>.|TRBJ2-3|18|TRBD2|TRBV7-2
TGTGCCAGCAGCTCTAGCGGGGGAGGAGGTTCTAGCACAGATACGCAGTATTTT
CASSSSGGGGSSTDTQYF
>few|TRBJ2-7|12|.|TRBV7-9
TGTGCCAGCAGCCAATCCAGCCACGAGCAGTACTTC
CASSQSSHEQYF
>.|TRBJ2-1|17|.|TRBV7-8
TGTGCCAGCAGCTTTTCTACTGGCGGGGCCTCCTACAATGAGCAGTTCTTC
CASSFSTGGASYNEQFF
>few|TRBJ2-7|15|.|TRBV20-1
TGCAGTGCTAGAGATTCTCTAGCGTACTCCTACGAGCAGTACTTC
CSARDSLAYSYEQYF
>many|TRBJ2-7|13|.|TRBV5-5
TGTGCCAGCAGCTTAGCGACTACCTACGAGCAGTACTTC
CASSLATTYEQYF
>many|TRBJ2-1|15|TRBD2|TRBV9
TGTGCCAGCAGCGCACTAGCGGGGGGTTACAATGAGCAGTTCTTC
CASSALAGGYNEQFF
>.|TRBJ2-7|18|TRBD1|TRBV4-3
TGCGCCAGCAGCCAAGATTTTCCGGAACAGGGGCCATCCTACGAGCAGTACTTC
CASSQDFPEQGPSYEQYF
>few|TRBJ1-1|13|.|TRBV7-9
TGTGCCAGCAGCTCCGGGGGCCTCTATGAAGCTTTCTTT
CASSSGGLYEAFF
>few|TRBJ2-7|15|TRBD1|TRBV5-5
TGTGCCAGCAGCTTGGCCGACAGGGGTGGTGACGAGCAGTACTTC
CASSLADRGGDEQYF
>.|TRBJ2-1|18|.|TRBV4-2
TGTGCCAGCAGCCCAGCTTTCGGGGCTGGCCCAGATAACAATGAGCAGTTCTTC
CASSPAFGAGPDNNEQFF
>.|TRBJ2-2|17|.|TRBV7-2
TGTGCCAGCAGCCCCCTGGGCAGTTTTACGAACACCGGGGAGCTGTTTTTT
CASSPLGSFTNTGELFF
>few|TRBJ2-7|14|.|TRBV12-3/TRBV12-4
TGTGCCAGCAGTTTACTACCCCTCACCTACGAGCAGTACTTC
CASSLLPLTYEQYF
>many|TRBJ2-7|13|TRBD1|TRBV13
TGTGCCAGCAGCTGGACAGGGCAATACGAGCAGTACTTC
CASSWTGQYEQYF
>few|TRBJ2-1|16|TRBD2|TRBV24-1
TGTGCCACCAGTCCCGTTACTAGCGGCCCTTACAATGAGCAGTTCTTC
CATSPVTSGPYNEQFF
>few|TRBJ2-7|15|.|TRBV7-9
TGTGCCAGCAGCTTAGTAGCTGTAAGCTCCTACGAGCAGTACTTC
CASSLVAVSSYEQYF
>once|TRBJ2-7|12|.|TRBV5-1
TGCGCCAGCAGATTGGGGTCCTACGAGCAGTACTTC
CASRLGSYEQYF
>.|TRBJ2-1|15|.|TRBV30
TGTGCCTGGAGTTCGGACGGGAGATTAGTTATTGAGCAGTTCTTC
CAWSSDGRLVIEQFF
>.|TRBJ2-2|14|.|TRBV6-1
TGTGCCAGCAGTGAACTGTCGGGGACCGGGGAGCTGTTTTTT
CASSELSGTGELFF
>.|TRBJ2-7|12|TRBD2|TRBV20-1
TGCAGTGCTGCCGGGACTAGGTCCGAGCAGTACTTC
CSAAGTRSEQYF
>.|TRBJ2-1|15|.|TRBV20-1
TGCAGTGTCCCTCCGCGTAGACACGGGGACAATGAGCAGTTCTTC
CSVPPRRHGDNEQFF
>.|TRBJ2-7|12|.|TRBV3-1
TGTGCCAGCAGGGCAAACGGCTACGAGCAGTACTTC
CASRANGYEQYF
>few|TRBJ2-2|14|TRBD2|TRBV6-1
TGTGCCAGCAATCCAGCGGGAGACACCGGGGAGCTGTTTTTT
CASNPAGDTGELFF
>few|TRBJ2-1|16|.|TRBV20-1
TGCAGTGCTATAGAGGGGGGGTACTATTCCTACAATGAGCAGTTCTTC
CSAIEGGYYSYNEQFF
>.|TRBJ2-3|17|TRBD1|TRBV6-2/TRBV6-3
TGTGCCAGCAGTACCCGGACAGGGGGCCGGGTAATAGATACGCAGTATTTT
CASSTRTGGRVIDTQYF
>.|TRBJ2-1|16|TRBD1|TRBV6-1
TGTGCCAGCAGTGCATCCGGGACAGGGGTCTACAATGAGCAGTTCTTC
CASSASGTGVYNEQFF
>.|TRBJ1-1|13|.|TRBV7-6
TGTGCCAGCAGCCCGAATTACAACACTGAAGCTTTCTTT
CASSPNYNTEAFF
>many|TRBJ2-7|11|.|TRBV20-1
TGCAGTGCCGCGGACAGCTACGAGCAGTACTTC
CSAADSYEQYF
>few|TRBJ2-3|14|.|TRBV28
TGTGCCAGCAGCCCTCCCGGTTCGGCAGATACGCAGTATTTT
CASSPPGSADTQYF
>many|TRBJ2-1|13|.|TRBV19
TGTGCCAGTAGTATTGGACCACACAATGAGCAGTTCTTC
CASSIGPHNEQFF
>few|TRBJ1-1|17|TRBD1|TRBV6-1
TGTGCCAGCAGGCCTCCGGGACAGGGGGCTATTTTCACTGAAGCTTTCTTT
CASRPPGQGAIFTEAFF
>.|TRBJ2-3|16|TRBD2|TRBV5-1
TGCGCCAGCAGCTCCGTAGCGGGAGGGGGCACAGATACGCAGTATTTT
CASSSVAGGGTDTQYF
>many|TRBJ2-2|12|.|TRBV30
TGTGCCTGGGGATGGAACACCGGGGAGCTGTTTTTT
CAWGWNTGELFF
>few|TRBJ2-7|14|TRBD1|TRBV20-1
TGCAGTGCTAACGTCCCGGGACAGGGTTACGAGCAGTACTTC
CSANVPGQGYEQYF
>many|TRBJ1-2|16|.|TRBV27
TGTGCCAGCATGTCGGGCCCCCCGGGACCGATCTATGGCTACACCTTC
CASMSGPPGPIYGYTF
>few|TRBJ1-4|14|TRBD1|TRBV28
TGTGCCAGCAGGTCTCCGGGACAGGGGGAAAAACTGTTTTTT
CASRSPGQGEKLFF
>few|TRBJ2-3|13|TRBD1|TRBV20-1
TGCAGTGCTCCTACGACAGGGCCAGATACGCAGTATTTT
CSAPTTGPDTQYF
>.|TRBJ2-1|13|.|TRBV7-3
TGTGCCAGCAGCACAACTAGGGGCAATGAGCAGTTCTTC
CASSTTRGNEQFF
>many|TRBJ2-1|15|TRBD1|TRBV24-1
TGTGCCACCAGTGATTTAATACAGGGGGCAAATGAGCAGTTCTTC
CATSDLIQGANEQFF
>few|TRBJ2-3|16|TRBD2|TRBV12-3/TRBV12-4
TGTGCCAGCATCCACCTAGCGGGGGGGATAGTAGGTACGCAGTATTTT
CASIHLAGGIVGTQYF
>many|TRBJ2-1|14|.|TRBV14
TGTGCCAGCAGCCCCGGGTTTTCCTACAATGAGCAGTTCTTC
CASSPGFSYNEQFF
>.|TRBJ2-1|15|.|TRBV20-1
TGCAGTGCTAGAGGGACTCACATGCCAGGAAATGAGCAGTTCTTC
CSARGTHMPGNEQFF
>few|TRBJ2-3|15|TRBD2|TRBV19
TGTGCCAGTAGTAAAACTAGCGGCAGCACAGATACGCAGTATTTT
CASSKTSGSTDTQYF
>few|TRBJ2-3|18|.|TRBV20-1
TGCAGTGCTAGAGATCGTAAGCCCCGGGGATCTAGCACAGATACGCAGTATTTT
CSARDRKPRGSSTDTQYF
>few|TRBJ2-2|17|TRBD2|TRBV4-3
TGCGCCAGCAGCCAAGATCTCTGGGCGGGGGGGACCGGGGAGCTGTTTTTT
CASSQDLWAGGTGELFF
>once|TRBJ1-5|15|.|TRBV19
TGTGCCAGTAGTCTACAAAGAATAAGCAATCAGCCCCAGCATTTT
CASSLQRISNQPQHF
>.|TRBJ2-7|15|TRBD2|TRBV4-2
TGTGCCAGCAGCCAAGATACGGGGGGGGTCTACGAGCAGTACTTC
CASSQDTGGVYEQYF
>.|TRBJ1-2|15|.|TRBV3-1
TGTGCCAGCAGCCAAGTCGGCAGGGGATACTATGGCTACACCTTC
CASSQVGRGYYGYTF
>few|TRBJ2-3|15|TRBD1|TRBV6-1
TGTGCCAGCAGACCGAATGAGGGGGCAGGAGATACGCAGTATTTT
CASRPNEGAGDTQYF
>many|TRBJ1-1|12|.|TRBV20-1
TGCAGTGCTGCCCACCGGGATCAAAAAGCTTTCTTT
CSAAHRDQKAFF
>.|TRBJ2-1|14|.|TRBV12-5
TGTGCTAGTGGTTTGACGGGGAAGAACAATGAGCAGTTCTTC
CASGLTGKNNEQFF
>few|TRBJ1-2|13|.|TRBV18
TGTGCCAGCTCACCAACTCCTCTCTATGGCTACACCTTC
CASSPTPLYGYTF
>few|TRBJ2-7|14|TRBD1|TRBV6-1
TGTGCCAGCAGTGAACGGACAGGCCGATGGGAGCAGTACTTC
CASSERTGRWEQYF
>.|TRBJ2-7|15|.|TRBV6-5
TGTGCCAGCAGTTACGAAAGGCAGGGCACCTACGAGCAGTACTTC
CASSYERQGTYEQYF